The rows below give T cell receptor beta chains drawn from one sample of a study of CD8 T cells in Susac syndrome. TCRdb redid the calling of the immunoSEQ multiplex PCR reads with MiXCR, one entry per CDR3 protein. The sample lists 120,000 to 150,000 distinct CDR3 sequences, approximately 93% occurring once. The sample taken for sequencing was CD4+ T cells from PBMCs. These TCRs come from a human donor in good health. The CDR3 runs from the conserved cysteine through the conserved F or W. The D gene is left open where the match is weak. Only part of the rows carry a size: once, few, many, or a class if the clone is expanded.

size: NA; J: TRBJ1-2; D: NA; V: TRBV7-9; CDR3: CASSPQGTHGYTF; DNA: TGTGCCAGCAGCCCGCAGGGGACCCATGGCTACACCTTC
size: NA; J: TRBJ2-7; D: NA; V: TRBV20-1; CDR3: CSARKPRSSYEQYF; DNA: TGCAGTGCTAGAAAGCCCAGGAGTTCCTACGAGCAGTACTTC
size: NA; J: TRBJ1-4; D: NA; V: TRBV27; CDR3: CASSPGRAGETEKLFF; DNA: TGTGCCAGCAGTCCCGGGAGGGCAGGAGAAACCGAAAAACTGTTTTTT
size: NA; J: TRBJ2-1; D: NA; V: TRBV5-6; CDR3: CASSSRTVHEQFF; DNA: TGTGCCAGCAGCTCCCGGACCGTACATGAGCAGTTCTTC
size: NA; J: TRBJ1-2; D: TRBD1; V: TRBV5-1; CDR3: CASSPGDRVGYTF; DNA: TGCGCCAGCAGCCCCGGGGACAGGGTTGGCTACACCTTC
size: NA; J: TRBJ2-7; D: TRBD2; V: TRBV29-1; CDR3: CSAVGGGVGEQYF; DNA: TGCAGCGCAGTTGGGGGGGGAGTAGGCGAGCAGTACTTC
size: NA; J: TRBJ2-7; D: NA; V: TRBV5-4; CDR3: CASSPQEGDEQYF; DNA: TGTGCCAGCAGCCCCCAGGAGGGGGATGAGCAGTACTTC
size: NA; J: TRBJ1-1; D: TRBD1; V: TRBV10-3; CDR3: CATQTGGPNTEAFF; DNA: TGTGCCACGCAGACAGGGGGCCCGAACACTGAAGCTTTCTTT
size: NA; J: TRBJ1-1; D: NA; V: TRBV20-1; CDR3: CSANGQNTEAFF; DNA: TGCAGTGCAAATGGACAGAACACTGAAGCTTTCTTT
size: NA; J: TRBJ2-7; D: NA; V: TRBV7-2; CDR3: CASSLRGLGDYEQYF; DNA: TGTGCCAGCAGCCTACGAGGGTTAGGAGACTACGAGCAGTACTTC
size: NA; J: TRBJ2-5; D: TRBD2; V: TRBV13; CDR3: CASSFSGRGKTQYF; DNA: TGTGCCAGCAGCTTCAGCGGGAGAGGGAAGACCCAGTACTTC
size: NA; J: TRBJ2-3; D: NA; V: TRBV29-1; CDR3: CSVRLYTQYF; DNA: TGCAGCGTACGACTGTATACGCAGTATTTT
size: once; J: TRBJ1-2; D: NA; V: TRBV10-2; CDR3: CASRKGGQANYGYTF; DNA: TGCGCCAGCAGGAAAGGAGGACAAGCTAACTATGGCTACACCTTC
size: NA; J: TRBJ2-1; D: NA; V: TRBV28; CDR3: CASSLRQGLSNEQFF; DNA: TGTGCCAGCAGTTTGCGTCAGGGGTTAAGCAATGAGCAGTTCTTC
size: NA; J: TRBJ1-1; D: NA; V: TRBV9; CDR3: CASSVEEGLGAFF; DNA: TGTGCCAGCAGCGTAGAGGAGGGGCTGGGGGCTTTCTTT
size: NA; J: TRBJ2-2; D: NA; V: TRBV9; CDR3: CASRSGNTGELFF; DNA: TGTGCCAGCAGAAGCGGGAACACCGGGGAGCTGTTTTTT
size: NA; J: TRBJ2-4; D: TRBD2; V: TRBV20-1; CDR3: CSASGLGTKNIQYF; DNA: TGCAGTGCTTCAGGACTAGGGACCAAAAACATTCAGTACTTC
size: NA; J: TRBJ2-3; D: NA; V: TRBV30; CDR3: CAWNVGGGTDTQYF; DNA: TGTGCCTGGAACGTGGGCGGAGGCACAGATACGCAGTATTTT
size: NA; J: TRBJ1-2; D: NA; V: TRBV19; CDR3: CASRSPGDYGYTF; DNA: TGTGCCAGTAGGTCGCCGGGGGACTATGGCTACACCTTC
size: many; J: TRBJ2-5; D: NA; V: TRBV5-1; CDR3: CASSLQETQYF; DNA: TGTGCCAGCAGCTTACAAGAGACCCAGTACTTC
size: NA; J: TRBJ2-3; D: NA; V: TRBV5-1; CDR3: CASSLGGARGTDTQYF; DNA: TGCGCCAGCAGCTTGGGCGGGGCCCGAGGGACAGATACGCAGTATTTT
size: NA; J: TRBJ1-1; D: NA; V: TRBV5-1; CDR3: CASSLDSGLGEAFF; DNA: TGCGCCAGCAGCTTGGACAGTGGCCTCGGGGAAGCTTTCTTT
size: NA; J: TRBJ2-1; D: NA; V: TRBV11-2; CDR3: CASSFPGNNEQFF; DNA: TGTGCCAGCAGCTTTCCCGGAAACAATGAGCAGTTCTTC
size: NA; J: TRBJ2-1; D: TRBD2; V: TRBV30; CDR3: CAWSVPLAGNNEQFF; DNA: TGTGCCTGGAGTGTACCACTAGCGGGGAACAATGAGCAGTTCTTC
size: NA; J: TRBJ2-2; D: NA; V: TRBV23-1; CDR3: CASSRRTGSCFF; DNA: NA
size: NA; J: TRBJ2-7; D: NA; V: TRBV12-3/TRBV12-4; CDR3: CASSTVDEQYF; DNA: TGTGCCAGCAGTACCGTGGACGAGCAGTACTTC
size: NA; J: TRBJ1-1; D: TRBD1; V: TRBV27; CDR3: CASSPWTGERSTEAFF; DNA: TGTGCCAGCAGTCCCTGGACAGGGGAGAGGTCCACTGAAGCTTTCTTT
size: NA; J: TRBJ2-1; D: TRBD1; V: TRBV29-1; CDR3: CSVESLTGFSYNEQFF; DNA: TGCAGCGTTGAAAGTTTGACAGGGTTTTCCTACAATGAGCAGTTCTTC
size: NA; J: TRBJ2-7; D: TRBD2; V: TRBV12-3/TRBV12-4; CDR3: CASRPSGSLYEQYF; DNA: TGTGCCAGCAGACCCAGCGGGAGCCTCTACGAGCAGTACTTC
size: NA; J: TRBJ2-1; D: TRBD2; V: TRBV7-9; CDR3: CAYRLAGGFNEQFF; DNA: TGTGCCTACCGGCTCGCGGGAGGGTTCAATGAGCAGTTCTTC
size: NA; J: TRBJ1-5; D: TRBD1; V: TRBV7-9; CDR3: CASSLGTASNQPQHF; DNA: TGTGCCAGCAGCTTGGGGACAGCCAGCAATCAGCCCCAGCATTTT
size: few; J: TRBJ2-1; D: NA; V: TRBV20-1; CDR3: CSARVGDNEQFF; DNA: TGCAGTGCTAGGGTAGGAGATAATGAGCAGTTCTTC
size: NA; J: TRBJ2-1; D: TRBD1; V: TRBV10-3; CDR3: CAISDGQGAVNEQFF; DNA: TGTGCCATCAGTGATGGACAGGGGGCTGTTAATGAGCAGTTCTTC